The clone carrying this TCR beta chain is classed as large. No antigen is known for it. V was trimmed by 6 bases and J by 2 bases, leaving 10 bases between them. The CDR3 is made up of 13 amino acids. TRBV12-4/TRBJ1-2 clonotypes were amplified with adaptor-ligated barcode primers. Each CDR3 protein gets one entry after TCRdb re-called the multiplex PCR reads with MiXCR. The data contain 700 to 1,000 distinct CDR3 sequences, 5.9% of them singletons. Cells sorted as Tregs were CD4+, CD25+ and CD127-/low. The study, taken as a whole, reports: Tumor Tregs overlapped most with tumor, then blood, naive CD4+ cells. Tumor memory CD4+ T cell TCR gene usage clustered with blood and lymph node memory CD4+ cells and lymph node naive CD4+ cells. Under 2.1% of tumor Treg sequences matched blood Tregs or memory cells.

V is TRBV12-3 or TRBV12-4 and J is TRBJ1-2; D uncertain. This receptor was taken from a female donor with breast cancer. The sequenced sample was tumor-infiltrating Tregs sorted from the breast tumor. CDR3 sequence reads: CASSPVPNYGYTF. CDR3 nucleotide sequence: TGTGCCAGCAGCCCCGTTCCGAACTATGGCTACACCTTC.